This T cell receptor (beta chain) was identified during a study of cytomegalovirus exposure and HLA in healthy donors. Study-wide results and caveats: What was likely a sequencing artifact was a cluster of highly shared sequence variants. Researchers reported in a later analysis that common viral pathogens appeared linked to several top clusters.

Both 60 Vbeta primers and 13 Jbeta primers went into the PCR. Data came from immunoSEQ multiplex PCR; TCRdb stores just in-frame clones and leaves some out. Of approximately 160,000 clones in the sample, roughly 80% are singletons; the top ten hold 6.5% to 8.5%. While unrecorded immune exposures were likely, the donors were nominally healthy when sampled. Germline values: CDR1 SGDLS, CDR2 YYNGEE. V trimming: 1 base; J trimming: 7 bases; junction bases outside the gene matches: 4. The CDR3 covers 15 residues. As to this clone: Its antigen is undetermined.

This receptor was obtained from a young man in good health and CMV-seropositive. V and J are TRBV9 and TRBJ2-1, with 11 bases matching TRBD2. Specimen: PBMCs. The CDR3 loop reads CASSVTSGSDNEQFF. CDR3 in DNA: TGTGCCAGCAGCGTAACTAGCGGGAGCGATAATGAGCAGTTCTTC.